This T cell receptor beta chain was captured in a study of T cell repertoires in cytomegalovirus infection. Overall study: Public TCR beta signature analysis indicated the presence of both CMV infection and matching HLA type.

Trimming cost V 2 bases and J 3 bases, with 13 bases left between them. The length of the CDR3 is 15 residues. The germline V gene has CDR1 LGHNT and CDR2 FRNRAP. This clonotype appeared many times. TCRdb reprocessed the reads via MiXCR and lists one record per CDR3 protein. Found here are hundreds of thousands of distinct CDR3 sequences, less than 25% of them singletons; the top ten hold less than 9.5%. The sample taken for sequencing was CD8+ T cells from PBMCs. This clonotype was obtained from a human donor in good health (CMV status not recorded). Some clones in this sample may be carry-over from other donors' samples. The V call is TRBV12-5, the J call TRBJ1-2, with a possible D match to TRBD1 (6 bases). The CDR3 is CASGLMQGIDYGYTF. The CDR3 nucleotides read TGTGCTAGTGGTTTGATGCAGGGGATCGACTATGGCTACACCTTC.